This T cell receptor beta chain was documented in a study of cytomegalovirus exposure and HLA in healthy donors. Losses at the gene ends were 4 bases for V and 0 bases for J; bases not matched to a gene: 13. CDR3 length equals 19 residues. The germline V gene encodes CDR1 SGHRS and CDR2 YFSETQ. Note on this clone: The antigen is unknown.

60 Vbeta and 13 Jbeta primers were used in PCR. In the original analysis: A later analysis counted approximately 80 million unique TCR beta chains, around 10 million shared. Sequencing used immunoSEQ multiplex PCR; TCRdb keeps in-frame clones, though not all of them. V and J calls and clone size are as listed in that table; D and trimming were resolved from the DNA. The sample table sets out over 75,000 clones. Overall study findings and caveats: Association of a missense DCLRE1C variant with TCR beta V- and J-gene trimming was reported in a later analysis. TCR beta V segments were, for the most part, productive about 87% or about 30% of the time in an earlier analysis.

The clonotype originates from a man in his forties or fifties in good health and CMV-seronegative. Sequencing input: PBMCs. V usage is TRBV5-1 and J usage is TRBJ2-1; 10 bases are a match to TRBD2. For the CDR3, the DNA is TGCGCCAGCAGCCCGGGGATAGCGGGGGGTCTAAGCTCCTACAATGAGCAGTTCTTC. It specifies CASSPGIAGGLSSYNEQFF.